These 19 T cell receptor beta chains were sequenced from one sample in a study of blood T cell repertoires in COVID-19. Libraries were prepared by immunoSEQ multiplex PCR; TCRdb keeps only in-frame clonotypes and omits some of them. The table has approximately 96,000 clones, about 95% seen once. Material: peripheral blood. Receptor source: a human donor with active COVID-19. The donor label of this sample is uncertain.

In this sample, this clone turned up once. The genes are TRBV7-2 and TRBJ2-1; TRBD1 matches 7 bases. The CDR3 has 15 amino acids. Germline CDR1 SGHTA, CDR2 FQGNSA. Trimming cost V 0 bases and J 8 bases; bases outside gene matches: 7. CDR3 bases: TGTGCCAGCAGCTTAGCGAGGACAGGTAGCGATGAGCAGTTCTTC. Translated: CASSLARTGSDEQFF.

This chain connects TRBV6-4 to TRBJ2-2; possibly TRBD2 for D (5 bases). Trimming pared 5 bases from V and 0 bases from J, leaving 10 bases between. The CDR3 spans 15 residues. Looked up from germline, CDR1 is MRHNA and CDR2 is SNTAGT. The CDR3 sequence is CASSPSGTNTGELFF. CDR3 nucleotide sequence: TGTGCCAGCAGTCCAAGCGGAACGAACACCGGGGAGCTGTTTTTT.

The V call is TRBV5-4, the J call TRBJ2-5; 10 positions agree with TRBD2. Per the germline V gene, CDR1 is SGHNT and CDR2 is YYREEE (reference sequence). CDR3 length: 16 residues. The ends lost 0 bases at V and 6 bases at J; junction bases unmatched: 8. As DNA, the CDR3 is TGTGCCAGCAGCTTGGAAATTTCTAGCGGGAGTCAGACCCAGTACTTC. Its translation: CASSLEISSGSQTQYF. Combining the CDR3 with reference TRBV5-4 and TRBJ2-5 gives the whole variable domain ETGVTQSPTHLIKTRGQQVTLRCSSQSGHNTVSWYQQALGQGPQFIFQYYREEENGRGNFPPRFSGLQFPNYSSELNVNALELDDSALYLCASSLEISSGSQTQYFGPGTRLLVL.

The chain carries TRBV5-1 and TRBJ2-3; perhaps TRBD2 as D (6 bases). V lost 4 bases to trimming and J lost 4 bases, with 13 bases between them. CDR3 length: 14 residues. The germline CDR1 and CDR2 sequences are SGHRS and YFSETQ. The CDR3 here is CASSGGAHSDTQYF. DNA for the CDR3: TGCGCCAGCAGCGGAGGGGCGCATTCAGATACGCAGTATTTT.

The V and J genes are TRBV6-6 and TRBJ2-1; 11 bases line up with TRBD2. V was pared by 5 bases and J by 4 bases, with 4 bases of the junction left unmatched. From germline, CDR1 is MNHNY and CDR2 SVGAGI (reference sequence). This CDR3 is built from 15 residues. CDR3 bases: TGTGCCAGCAGTGATACTAGCGGGGGATACAATGAGCAGTTCTTC. Translating it yields CASSDTSGGYNEQFF.

CDR3 nucleotide sequence: TGTGCCAGTAGTATCCGCGTGGAGAACTACGAGCAGTACTTC. Protein sequence: CASSIRVENYEQYF. The J gene is TRBJ2-7, the V gene TRBV19; D ambiguous. Deletions cut 3 bases from V and 3 bases from J, with 12 bases between. The CDR3 contains 14 residues. Germline V lookup: CDR1 LNHDA, CDR2 SQIVND (reference sequence).

This clone came up once. The chain combines TRBV3-1 (or the pseudogene TRBV3-2) with TRBJ2-1; 15 positions match TRBD2. CDR1 LGHDT and CDR2 YNNKEL come from the germline V gene (reference sequence). This CDR3 comprises 17 residues. V lost 3 bases to trimming and J lost 8 bases; unmatched junction nucleotides: 8. CDR3 loop: CASSQTRTSGRGDEQFF. The CDR3 DNA follows: TGTGCCAGCAGCCAGACACGGACTAGCGGGAGGGGCGATGAGCAGTTCTTC.

The chain uses TRBV3-1 (or the pseudogene TRBV3-2) and TRBJ1-2, with D tentatively TRBD1 (5 bases). V dropped 5 bases and J dropped 1 base, with 5 bases sitting between them. Germline CDR1 LGHDT, CDR2 YNNKEL (reference sequence). CDR3 length equals 12 residues. The CDR3 nucleotides are TGTGCCAGCAGCAGGGGTAACTATGGCTACACCTTC. Its translation is CASSRGNYGYTF.

J is TRBJ2-3 and V is TRBV9; 7 bases align to TRBD1. Unmatched junction bases numbered 11, after V lost 4 bases and J lost 6 bases. Germline CDR1 and CDR2: SGDLS and YYNGEE. CDR3 length equals 15 residues. The CDR3 is CASSPGSKQGDTQYF. DNA of the CDR3: TGTGCCAGCAGCCCCGGGTCAAAACAGGGGGATACGCAGTATTTT.

This chain joins TRBV5-8 and TRBJ1-5, with 9 positions matching TRBD1. The CDR3 runs to 18 residues. V dropped 3 bases and J dropped 0; count of bases not matched to a gene: 10. Germline-derived CDR1 and CDR2 are SGHTS and YDEGEE. The CDR3 DNA is TGTGCCAGCAGCTCTCCCTCGACAGGGGGGTATAGCAATCAGCCCCAGCATTTT. Translating gives CASSSPSTGGYSNQPQHF.

This sequence joins TRBV4-1 and TRBJ2-7, with TRBD2 as a possible D gene (6 bases). The V gene's germline CDR1 is MGHRA and CDR2 YSYEKL. The CDR3 length is 17 residues. The ends were cut back, 1 base at V and 3 bases at J, with 19 bases in the middle. The chain's CDR3 is CASSQVSPRGTHYEQYF. The CDR3 nucleotides read TGCGCCAGCAGCCAAGTCTCACCACGCGGGACCCACTACGAGCAGTACTTC.

The V gene is TRBV5-1, the J gene TRBJ1-2, with TRBD1 identical over 11 bases. Germline CDR1 and CDR2: SGHRS and YFSETQ. V lost 7 bases and J lost 1; bases outside the gene matches: 3. CDR3 size: 14 residues. The CDR3 DNA is TGCGCCAGCGAGGGGACAGGGGGTAACTATGGCTACACCTTC. Protein sequence: CASEGTGGNYGYTF.

The genes are TRBV21-1 and TRBJ2-7; no check of the table's D call, TRBD2, against the DNA was made. TRBV21-1 is termed a pseudogene. The CDR3 sequence is 17 residues long. CDR3 sequence: CASSNGPGLAKDYEQYF. The CDR3 region has the DNA TGTGCCAGCAGCAATGGGCCTGGACTAGCGAAAGACTACGAGCAGTACTTC.

The chain has TRBV29-1 and TRBJ1-2, with TRBD1 matching 9 bases. Losses at the gene ends were 4 bases for V and 13 bases for J; bases not matched to a gene: 10. The CDR3 totals 12 residues. The germline CDR1 and CDR2 sequences are SQVTM and ANQGSEA. CDR3 sequence reads: CSVGRQGEPITF. CDR3 coding DNA: TGCAGCGTTGGCAGACAGGGGGAACCTATCACCTTC. Full variable domain (remainder filled in from reference TRBV29-1 and TRBJ1-2): SAVISQKPSRDICQRGTSLTIQCQVDSQVTMMFWYRQQPGQSLTLIATANQGSEATYESGFVIDKFPISRPNLTFSTLTVSNMSPEDSSIYLCSVGRQGEPITFGSGTRLTVV.

The gene calls are TRBV4-2 and TRBJ2-3; no firm D call. V dropped 0 bases and J dropped 1 base, with 5 bases sitting between them. The germline CDR1 and CDR2 sequences are LGHNA and YNFKEQ. This CDR3 comprises 14 residues. CDR3 protein: CASSQDAGTDTQYF. The CDR3 DNA follows: TGTGCCAGCAGCCAAGATGCGGGCACAGATACGCAGTATTTT.

The chain joins TRBV11-2 to TRBJ2-1, with 10 bases aligning to TRBD2. With 5 bases clipped from V and 8 bases from J, the junction kept 9 bases outside the gene matches. The CDR3 contains 15 residues. Germline CDR1 is SGHAT and CDR2 is FQNNGV. In DNA, the CDR3 is TGTGCCAGCAGCAAGCTAAGCGGGAGGGCCGATGAGCAGTTCTTC. Translating it yields CASSKLSGRADEQFF.

This sequence joins TRBV5-1 and TRBJ2-7, with 8 bases lining up with TRBD2. Germline CDR1 reads SGHRS; CDR2 reads YFSETQ. The CDR3 loop spans 19 amino acids. V shed 7 bases, J shed 3 bases, and the junction held 24 bases outside the gene matches. The CDR3 loop reads CASAREAGGLGRTHYEQYF. As DNA, the CDR3 is TGCGCCAGCGCCCGGGAGGCGGGAGGCCTCGGTCGTACCCACTACGAGCAGTACTTC.

V gene TRBV7-9 combines with J gene TRBJ1-4, with D perhaps TRBD1 (5 bases). The CDR3 loop spans 14 amino acids. Trimming stripped 5 bases from V and 8 bases from J, with 15 bases between. The germline CDR1 and CDR2 sequences are SEHNR and FQNEAQ (reference sequence). CDR3 nucleotides: TGTGCCAGCAGCCCGGCGGGACTGACCGAAAAACTGTTTTTT. It codes for CASSPAGLTEKLFF. Looking up the rest from reference TRBV7-9 and TRBJ1-4 gives the full variable domain: DTGVSQNPRHKITKRGQNVTFRCDPISEHNRLYWYRQTLGQGPEFLTYFQNEAQLEKSRLLSDRFSAERPKGSFSTLEIQRTEQGDSAMYLCASSPAGLTEKLFFGSGTQLSVL.

The chain combines TRBV27 with TRBJ1-1, with 9 positions matching TRBD1. This CDR3 has 14 residues. Unmatched junction bases numbered 14, after V lost 6 bases and J lost 12 bases. CDR1 is MNHEY, CDR2 SMNVEV, per germline (reference sequence). The CDR3 nucleotides are TGTGCCAGCAGCCGACCGGGACAGGGCCCTCAAACTTTCTTT. Its translation is CASSRPGQGPQTFF.